A single sample is the source of the 3 T cell receptor beta chains below, sequenced in a study of response to subunit inactivated influenza vaccine. TCRdb itself ran the RT-PCR reads through MiXCR, one entry per CDR3 protein. Of about 520,000 distinct CDR3 sequences listed, 25% were seen once; the top ten hold approximately 2%. Specimen: CD4+ T cells sorted from PBMCs, collected approximately 5 days after vaccination. These TCRs come from a middle-aged man who received an inactivated influenza vaccine.

Written as DNA, the CDR3 is TGTGCCAGCAGTACGGACAGGAGGGCTTACTCTGGAAACACCATATATTTT. This gives the protein CASSTDRRAYSGNTIYF. The V gene is TRBV6-1, the J gene TRBJ1-3, with 7 bases identical to TRBD1. Unmatched junction bases numbered 10, after V lost 5 bases and J lost 0 bases. The CDR3 consists of 17 residues. Germline lookup yields CDR1 MNHNS and CDR2 SASEGT.

The gene calls are TRBV7-2 and TRBJ2-3; no reliable D call. V lost 3 bases and J 5 bases, leaving 12 bases between the germline ends. This CDR3 comprises 14 residues. Germline loops: CDR1 SGHTA, CDR2 FQGNSA. The CDR3 sequence: CASSLRLDIDTQYF. In nucleotides, the CDR3 is TGTGCCAGCAGCTTGCGGTTAGACATAGATACGCAGTATTTT.

This clonotype was seen a handful of times. This chain's CDR3 is CSARGTSDEQFF. As DNA, the CDR3 is TGCAGTGCTAGAGGGACTAGCGATGAGCAGTTCTTC. The chain couples TRBV20-1 to TRBJ2-1; TRBD2 agrees at 9 bases. There are 12 residues in the CDR3. The germline gives CDR1 DFQATT, CDR2 SNEGSKA (reference sequence). Trimming at V came to 1 base and at J to 8 bases, leaving 0 bases not matched to a gene.